This entry lists 20 T cell receptor beta chains sequenced from one sample in a study of siplizumab effects on memory and regulatory T cells. Some clones are missing from TCRdb's copy, which holds only in-frame ones; the method was immunoSEQ multiplex PCR. The sample holds 45,000 to 60,000 clones, roughly 90% seen once. The specimen was naive CD8+ T cells sorted from blood. The receptors were gathered from a human donor in good health.

J is TRBJ2-4 and V is TRBV2; no reliable D call. This CDR3 spans 11 amino acids. In germline, CDR1 is SNHLY, CDR2 FYNNEI. V was shortened by 6 bases and J by 5 bases, with 5 bases between the two germline ends. CDR3 sequence: CASRLENIQYF. In DNA, the CDR3 is TGTGCCAGCAGATTGGAAAACATTCAGTACTTC.

CDR3 bases: TGTGCCAGCAGCCCAGGACTGAGCACAGATACGCAGTATTTT. Its translation: CASSPGLSTDTQYF. The genes are TRBV27 and TRBJ2-3; TRBD2 is a possible D gene (5 bases). The germline V gene has CDR1 MNHEY and CDR2 SMNVEV (reference sequence). With 6 bases removed from V and 0 bases from J, the gap between germline ends came to 10 bases. CDR3 length: 14 amino acids.

This chain uses TRBV7-9 with TRBJ2-7; unclear D gene. From germline, CDR1 is SEHNR and CDR2 FQNEAQ (reference sequence). V lost 4 bases to trimming and J lost 2 bases, with 12 bases between them. There are 14 residues in the CDR3. The CDR3 DNA reads TGTGCCAGCAGCTCCGGAGTAGTAGCCTACGAGCAGTACTTC. This encodes CASSSGVVAYEQYF.

The V call is TRBV6-1, the J call TRBJ2-7; TRBD1 agrees at 8 bases. Germline V lookup: CDR1 MNHNS, CDR2 SASEGT. The trim removed 7 bases at V and 4 bases at J, leaving 6 bases unmatched. This CDR3 has 13 amino acids. DNA of the CDR3: TGTGCCAGCATCCGGACAGGGCAATACGAGCAGTACTTC. This encodes CASIRTGQYEQYF.

The chain carries TRBV27 and TRBJ2-1; TRBD1 matches 7 bases. Per the germline V gene, CDR1 is MNHEY and CDR2 is SMNVEV (reference sequence). The CDR3 consists of 12 residues. V trimming: 8 bases; J trimming: 14 bases; junction bases outside the gene matches: 12. The CDR3 sequence: CASGPGTAIEFF. The CDR3 DNA reads TGTGCCAGCGGCCCGGGGACAGCTATAGAGTTCTTC.

This clone showed up just a few times. The rearrangement joins TRBV27 to TRBJ2-7; 7 nucleotides agree with TRBD1. This CDR3 comprises 16 residues. Per the germline V gene, CDR1 is MNHEY and CDR2 is SMNVEV (reference sequence). Trimming removed 6 bases from V and 3 bases from J; junction bases left unmatched: 14. CDR3 amino acids: CASRFLGTRTGYEQYF. The DNA of the CDR3 is TGTGCCAGCAGATTTCTTGGGACCCGGACAGGCTACGAGCAGTACTTC.

V gene TRBV5-1 combines with J gene TRBJ1-3; unclear D gene. This CDR3 spans 14 amino acids. Germline V gene sequence: CDR1 SGHRS, CDR2 YFSETQ. The V gene lost 2 bases and the J gene lost 0 bases, with 6 bases spanning the gap. The CDR3 region is CASSLEDSGNTIYF. The CDR3, as DNA: TGCGCCAGCAGCTTAGAAGACTCTGGAAACACCATATATTTT.

The V call is TRBV5-1, the J call TRBJ2-3; D remains ambiguous. The germline V gene has CDR1 SGHRS and CDR2 YFSETQ. Trimming shortened V by 0 bases and J by 7 bases, and 9 bases separated the two germline ends. The CDR3 spans 13 residues. The chain's CDR3 is CASSLEEFHTQYF. The CDR3 DNA is TGCGCCAGCAGCTTGGAAGAATTTCATACGCAGTATTTT.

This chain connects TRBV6-1 to TRBJ2-3, with 14 bases aligning to TRBD2. Per the germline V gene, CDR1 is MNHNS and CDR2 is SASEGT. This CDR3 spans 17 amino acids. V shed 2 bases and J 2 bases; nucleotides not matched to a gene: 3. In nucleotides, the CDR3 is TGTGCCAGCAGTGAATGGACTAGCGGGGGGAACACAGATACGCAGTATTTT. Protein sequence: CASSEWTSGGNTDTQYF.

This chain uses TRBV4-2 with TRBJ2-7; 11 nucleotides match TRBD2. Germline-derived CDR1 and CDR2 are LGHNA and YNFKEQ. V shed 0 bases and J 4 bases; nucleotides not matched to a gene: 5. The CDR3 is made up of 16 amino acids. The CDR3 here is CASSQDSTSGSYEQYF. The DNA for the CDR3 is TGTGCCAGCAGCCAAGATTCAACTAGCGGGAGTTACGAGCAGTACTTC.

The genes are TRBV13 and TRBJ2-7; possible D gene TRBD1, 6 bases. CDR3 length equals 13 residues. CDR1 is PRHDT and CDR2 is FYEKMQ in the germline V gene (reference sequence). The V end was cut by 8 bases, the J end by 0 bases, with 11 bases between. The CDR3 spells CASSQGRSYEQYF. The DNA for the CDR3 is TGTGCCAGCTCTCAGGGGCGCTCCTACGAGCAGTACTTC.

The genes are TRBV2 and TRBJ2-7, with TRBD2 matching 7 bases. Looked up from germline, CDR1 is SNHLY and CDR2 is FYNNEI. The CDR3 has 15 residues. J was trimmed by 5 bases and V by 3 bases; bases with no gene match: 10. This CDR3 is CASSEGGGPRHEQYF. As DNA, the CDR3 is TGTGCCAGCAGTGAGGGCGGGGGTCCCAGGCACGAGCAGTACTTC. Full variable domain (remainder filled in from reference TRBV2 and TRBJ2-7): EPEVTQTPSHQVTQMGQEVILRCVPISNHLYFYWYRQILGQKVEFLVSFYNNEISEKSEIFDDQFSVERPDGSNFTLKIRSTKLEDSAMYFCASSEGGGPRHEQYFGPGTRLTVT.

This sequence joins TRBV6-8 and TRBJ1-1, with TRBD1 matching over 8 bases. There are 15 residues in the CDR3. With V trimmed by 2 bases and J by 5 bases, 7 bases remained unmatched. Germline values: CDR1 MNHGY, CDR2 SAAAGT. For the CDR3, the DNA is TGTGCCAGCAGTTACCAGGGGGCGCCCGGGACTGAAGCTTTCTTT. It codes for CASSYQGAPGTEAFF.

The V call is TRBV6-1, the J call TRBJ2-7; the D gene is possibly TRBD2 (5 bases). Trimming cost V 8 bases and J 0 bases, with 11 bases left between them. Germline assignment: CDR1 MNHNS and CDR2 SASEGT. The CDR3 consists of 13 residues. DNA of the CDR3: TGTGCCAGCTCCGAGGGTAGCTCCTACGAGCAGTACTTC. Translation gives CASSEGSSYEQYF.

The chain couples TRBV25-1 to TRBJ1-1, with unresolved D. The germline CDR1 and CDR2 sequences are MGHDK and SYGVNS. V lost 5 bases, J lost 6 bases, and 13 bases lay in between. The CDR3 length is 13 residues. The DNA for the CDR3 is TGTGCCAGCAGTATAGGAGGGTGGGCTGAAGCTTTCTTT. Protein product: CASSIGGWAEAFF. Using reference TRBV25-1 and TRBJ1-1 for the parts outside the CDR3, the full variable domain is EADIYQTPRYLVIGTGKKITLECSQTMGHDKMYWYQQDPGMELHLIHYSYGVNSTEKGDLSSESTVSRIRTEHFPLTLESARPSHTSQYLCASSIGGWAEAFFGQGTRLTVV.

This chain uses TRBV12-5 with TRBJ1-2; D perhaps matches TRBD1 (6 bases). Trimming took off 1 base at V and 1 base at J, with 16 bases between the two ends. This CDR3 is 17 amino acids long. In germline, CDR1 is LGHNT, CDR2 FRNRAP. The CDR3 sequence is CASGLGGRGEDNYGYTF. The CDR3 coding sequence is TGTGCTAGTGGTTTGGGGGGCAGGGGAGAGGATAACTATGGCTACACCTTC.

This clone has a single count. The chain combines TRBV9 with TRBJ1-6, with 7 bases matching TRBD1. The V segment lost 0 bases and the J segment 8 bases; nucleotides outside the gene matches: 5. Germline CDR1 and CDR2: SGDLS and YYNGEE. This CDR3 has 15 amino acids. In nucleotides, the CDR3 is TGTGCCAGCAGCGTAGAAGGAGGGGGCTATTCACCCCTCCACTTT. Amino acids: CASSVEGGGYSPLHF.

The V gene is TRBV6-5, the J gene TRBJ2-2; 12 bases are a match to TRBD2. V was clipped by 7 bases and J by 5 bases; unmatched bases: 5. CDR1 MNHEY and CDR2 SVGAGI come from the germline V gene. The CDR3 extends over 15 amino acids. This CDR3 reads CASTILAGGTGELFF. The CDR3 DNA reads as TGTGCCAGCACCATACTAGCGGGGGGTACCGGGGAGCTGTTTTTT.

This clone was observed a few times. V gene TRBV27 combines with J gene TRBJ1-1; weak D call: TRBD1 (6 bases). CDR3 length: 10 residues. Trimming pared 10 bases from V and 11 bases from J, leaving 14 bases between. The V gene's germline CDR1 is MNHEY and CDR2 SMNVEV (reference sequence). The CDR3 DNA follows: TGTGCCACCAACAGGGAACCGGCTTTCTTT. This codes for CATNREPAFF.

This chain joins TRBV19 and TRBJ2-7; possibly TRBD1 for D (5 bases). V was trimmed by 7 bases and J by 0 bases, leaving 10 bases between them. Germline lookup yields CDR1 LNHDA and CDR2 SQIVND (reference sequence). The CDR3 loop spans 13 amino acids. The CDR3 region has the DNA TGTGCCAGTAAACCAGGGCCCTCCTACGAGCAGTACTTC. This codes for CASKPGPSYEQYF.